Described below is a single T cell receptor (beta chain) sequence and its context. Its target is unknown. Cells designated naive CD8 were CD45RO-negative and were positively selected for CCR7, with terminally differentiated effector memory CD45RA+ cells excluded. The donors were all Caucasian adults (living in Nashville, Tennessee). The record originates from a study of shared clonotypes between healthy human individuals. Overall study results and limits: Rarefaction analysis demonstrated incomplete sorted-subset sequencing notwithstanding large depth. On the whole, naive subsets had larger estimated richness than memory subsets had. Investigators expected sequencing depth to affect clonotype sharing among donors.

CDR3 size: 15 residues. Germline trimming cut 1 base from V and 8 bases from J; bases unmatched to any gene: 8. Germline V gene sequence: CDR1 GTSNPN, CDR2 SVGIG (reference sequence). Some clones are missing from TCRdb's copy, which holds only in-frame ones; the method was immunoSEQ multiplex PCR. The sample includes about 2 million clones, just under 95% of them seen just once. The V gene is TRBV30, the J gene TRBJ1-6; 7 bases match TRBD1. The clonotype comes from a man between 18 and 29 years old in good health. The sequenced sample consisted of naive CD8+ T cells sorted from blood. The DNA for the CDR3 is TGTGCCTGGAGTGAGGGGGGACAGTTCTATTCACCCCTCCACTTT. Residues: CAWSEGGQFYSPLHF.